A selection of T cell receptor beta chains follows, all from one sample in a study of regulatory T cells in long-lasting Graves disease. TCRdb analysed the multiplex PCR reads with MiXCR anew, one entry per CDR3 protein. Seen here are about 450,000 distinct CDR3 sequences, around 15% observed once, and the top ten hold roughly a tenth. These data were likewise used in another study, on T cells in Graves' hyperthyroidism and ophthalmopathy.

Specimen: peripheral blood mononuclear cells (PBMCs), collected at new diagnosis, from a patient treated with antithyroid drugs. The receptor set was obtained from a woman in her twenties or thirties with Graves disease. Each CDR3 is given with its conserved first and last residue. The order of the fields is V gene, CDR3 protein.

TRBV28	CASSRAYGYTF
TRBV10-3	CAISVTSDTEAFF
TRBV5-5	CASSLGYISTDTQYF
TRBV6-5	CASSYSGGAGETQYF
TRBV27	CASIQAGELFF
TRBV29-1	CSVVGLAGVSYEQYF
TRBV7-6	CASSPTWDRPYNEQFF
TRBV12-3/TRBV12-4	CASSLEGGLGSPLHF
TRBV3-1	CASSPWDRINYGYTF
TRBV28	CASSLKGGWYGYTF
TRBV20-1	CSARRLAGESYEQYF
TRBV28	CASRPPGGSAYKQYF
TRBV20-1	CSAGGTGVMKPQHF
TRBV3-1	CASSQEAGGFNEKLFF
TRBV11-2	CASSSEINQPQHF
TRBV4-1	CASSHEKGLLETQYF
TRBV13	CASSPSRAGGRGTQYF
TRBV4-3	CASSQVWDRGHREQYF
TRBV5-1	CASSLERTSGRALNEQFF
TRBV5-1	CASSLRAKDTQYF
TRBV12-3/TRBV12-4	CASTRSYSPLHF
TRBV28	CASSSWGQATSEAFF
TRBV7-9	CASSATGGGDTQYF
TRBV2	CASSVEKLFF
TRBV11-1	CASSLWSYNTGELFF
TRBV18	CASSPPPGLREDTQYF
TRBV4-1	CASSPVGLAGGPGTGELFF
TRBV5-4	CASSFTGSSVEQYF
TRBV24-1	CATSDLQGAGNTIYF
TRBV5-6	CASVGHGRPKNIQYF
TRBV20-1	CSAAWEEGSEKLFF
TRBV28	CASSLEQEQFF
TRBV6-1	CASRLKGSTDTQYF
TRBV11-2	CASSLRQSYEQYF
TRBV3-1	CASSPRGVTGNQPQHF
TRBV29-1	CSVGGTSGAQETQYF
TRBV6-1	CASSGTQPSEQYF
TRBV28	CASTEAGGVRETQYF
TRBV6-2/TRBV6-3	CASSYSTGPPNYGYTF
TRBV29-1	CSVEPGTGAYNEQFF
TRBV11-3	CASSANLAPSGANVLTF
TRBV4-1	CASSQVPGTSGRSATAYNEQFF
TRBV4-3	CASSHTGHVQETQYF
TRBV7-9	CASNSGTDTQYF
TRBV29-1	CSVGGQFYGYTF
TRBV3-1	CASSRPTPHQAFF